Described below is a single T cell receptor (beta chain) sequence and its context. Its cognate antigen is unknown. This specimen comes from a study of long-term antiretroviral therapy in people with HIV. Findings and limits, study-wide: Among HIV repertoires, CDR3 length ranges were narrower than those of controls.

Runs used v3.0 of the immunoSEQ assay and were done at survey level. Profiling relied on immunoSEQ multiplex PCR, and the TCRdb table lists in-frame clones only, not all of them. The sample carries 20,000 or so clones, around 80% recorded once. This receptor was obtained from a woman in her forties or fifties with HIV. Material: unsorted PBMCs, obtained 0.5 years before starting antiretroviral therapy.

CDR3 in amino acids: CASSVPGQGWADTQYF. CDR3 DNA sequence: TGTGCCAGCAGCGTACCCGGACAGGGTTGGGCAGATACGCAGTATTTT. This chain connects TRBV11-2 to TRBJ2-3, with 8 bases matching TRBD1. V shed 5 bases, J shed 4 bases, and the junction held 11 bases outside the gene matches. Germline-derived CDR1 and CDR2 are SGHAT and FQNNGV. This CDR3 has 16 amino acids.